The clone carrying this T cell receptor beta chain was seen only once. Antigen unknown. The CDR3 sequence is 17 residues long. V dropped 2 bases and J dropped 5; count of bases not matched to a gene: 9. The germline gives CDR1 WNHNN, CDR2 SYGVQD (reference sequence). The entry originates in a study of T cell responses to AZD1222 COVID-19 vaccine. Whole-study results and caveats: White British ancestry dominated among donors, who included more females, and clonal diversity was possibly underestimated.

Here immunoSEQ multiplex PCR was the method, and the copy in TCRdb shows in-frame clones only, minus some. The table includes approximately 90,000 clones, 90% to 95% detected once. The sequence was obtained from an adult in good health. The rearrangement uses TRBV10-1 and TRBJ2-2, with 9 bases aligning to TRBD1. The sample here was peripheral blood, taken on day 0 of AZD1222 vaccination. This CDR3 reads CASSEPPGQGSTGELFF. CDR3 DNA sequence: TGCGCCAGCAGTGAGCCTCCGGGACAGGGTAGTACCGGGGAGCTGTTTTTT.